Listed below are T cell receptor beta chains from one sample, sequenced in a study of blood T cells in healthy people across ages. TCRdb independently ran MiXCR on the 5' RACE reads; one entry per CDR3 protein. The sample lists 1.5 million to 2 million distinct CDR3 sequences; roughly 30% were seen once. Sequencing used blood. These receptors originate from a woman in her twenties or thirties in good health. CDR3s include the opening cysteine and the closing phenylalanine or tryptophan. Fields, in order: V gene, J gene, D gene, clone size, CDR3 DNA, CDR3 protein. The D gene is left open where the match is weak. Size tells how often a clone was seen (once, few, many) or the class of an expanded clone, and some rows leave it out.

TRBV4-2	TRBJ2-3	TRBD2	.	TGTGCCAGCAGCCAACTAGCGGGGGACATAGATACGCAGTATTTT	CASSQLAGDIDTQYF
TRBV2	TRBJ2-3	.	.	TGTGCCAGCACTCAGTCCCGGGGCCGCACAGATACGCAGTATTTT	CASTQSRGRTDTQYF
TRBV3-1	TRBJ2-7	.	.	TGTGCCAGCAGCCAAGAATTCGGTCAGGGGCCCTACGAGCAGTACTTC	CASSQEFGQGPYEQYF
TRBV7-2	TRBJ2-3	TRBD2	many	TGTGCCAGCAGCTTATCGGCTAGCGGGAGCACAGATACGCAGTATTTT	CASSLSASGSTDTQYF
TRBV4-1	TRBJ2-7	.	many	TGCGCCAGCAGCCAACGGGACGGCTCCTACGAGCAGTACTTC	CASSQRDGSYEQYF
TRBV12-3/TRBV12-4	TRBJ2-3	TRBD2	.	TGTGCCAGCAGTTTAACGGGACTAGGGAGTTTTGGAGATACGCAGTATTTT	CASSLTGLGSFGDTQYF
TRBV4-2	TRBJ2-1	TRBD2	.	TGTGCCGGCAGAGGCCTAGCGGCGGGAGACTCCTACAATGAGCAGTTCTTC	CAGRGLAAGDSYNEQFF
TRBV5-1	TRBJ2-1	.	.	TGCGCCAGCAGCTTGGGGCTAGGGGGGAGCTCCTACAATGAGCAGTTCTTC	CASSLGLGGSSYNEQFF
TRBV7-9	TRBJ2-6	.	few	TGTGCCAGCCACAGGGATGAGGTCTTTGGGGCCAACGTCCTGACTTTC	CASHRDEVFGANVLTF
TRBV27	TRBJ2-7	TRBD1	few	TGTGCCAGCAGCCGAATAAGACAGGGCTACGAGCAGTACTTC	CASSRIRQGYEQYF
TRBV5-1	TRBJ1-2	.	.	TGCGCCAGCAGCGAAACGTGGGGGGCCGTATATGGCTACACCTTC	CASSETWGAVYGYTF
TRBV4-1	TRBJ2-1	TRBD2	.	TGCGCCAGCAGCCTTAGGACTAGCGGGGACAGCTCCTACAATGGGCAGTTCTTC	CASSLRTSGDSSYNGQFF
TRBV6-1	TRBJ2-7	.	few	TGTGCCAGCAGTGTGAGTACGGAGTACGAGCAGTACTTC	CASSVSTEYEQYF
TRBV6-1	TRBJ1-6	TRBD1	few	TGTGCCGGACAGGGGCAGCGGGTTTCACCCCTCCACTTT	CAGQGQRVSPLHF
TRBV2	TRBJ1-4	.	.	TGTGCCAGCAGTGATAATACTGGGGCTAATGAAAAACTGTTTTTT	CASSDNTGANEKLFF
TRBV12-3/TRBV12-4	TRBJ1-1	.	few	TGTGCCAGCAGCTTTGGGTACACTGAAGCTTTCTTT	CASSFGYTEAFF
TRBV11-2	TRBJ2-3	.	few	TGTGCCAGCAGCTTAGATCGGGGTAGGGGCACGCAGTATTTT	CASSLDRGRGTQYF
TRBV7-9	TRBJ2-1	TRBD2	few	TGTGCCAGCAGCCGACTAGCGGGAGGTATCAATGAGCAGTTCTTC	CASSRLAGGINEQFF
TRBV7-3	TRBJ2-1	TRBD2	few	TGTGCCAGCAGCTTAACTCGGCGGGGGGGCAGGAATGAGCAGTTCTTC	CASSLTRRGGRNEQFF
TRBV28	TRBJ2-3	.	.	TGTGCCAGCAGTTTAACACAGGTTTTGGGCACAGATACGCAGTATTTT	CASSLTQVLGTDTQYF
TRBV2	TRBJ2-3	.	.	TGTGCCAGCAGTGTACAGGGTCGGAAAGATACGCAGTATTTT	CASSVQGRKDTQYF
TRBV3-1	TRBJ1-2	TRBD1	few	TGTGCCAGCAGCCAACCAGGGGGAGCCAGGGATGGCTACACCTTC	CASSQPGGARDGYTF
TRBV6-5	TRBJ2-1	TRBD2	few	TGTGCCAGCAGCCTCGGGACTAAGCTCAATGAGCAGTTCTTC	CASSLGTKLNEQFF
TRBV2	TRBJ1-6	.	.	TGTGCCAGCAGTTGGGGCTCCTATAATTCACCCCTCCACTTT	CASSWGSYNSPLHF
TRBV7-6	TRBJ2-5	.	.	TGTGCCAGCAGCCCAAGGATCCCGGGGCTGGGGCAAGAGACCCAGTACTTC	CASSPRIPGLGQETQYF
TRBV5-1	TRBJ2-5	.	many	TGCGCCAGCAGCTTGGACAGGGCAGAGACCCAGTACTTC	CASSLDRAETQYF
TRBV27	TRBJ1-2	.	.	TGTGCCAGCAGTTTTGGCCAGACTCACTATGGCTACACCTTC	CASSFGQTHYGYTF
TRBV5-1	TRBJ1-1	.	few	TGCGCCAGCAGCTTGGAAGGTGACAGTGAAGCTTTCTTT	CASSLEGDSEAFF
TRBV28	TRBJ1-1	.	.	TGTGCCAGCAGAATGGCTCCGGGGGAGAACACTGAAGCTTTCTTT	CASRMAPGENTEAFF
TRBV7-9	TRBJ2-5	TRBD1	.	TGTGCCAGCAGCTCTTGGGGACAGGGGGCGCAGACCCAGTACTTC	CASSSWGQGAQTQYF
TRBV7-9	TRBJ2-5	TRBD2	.	TGTGCCAGCAGCCAGGGGACTAGCGTTTTAGAGACCCAGGACTTC	CASSQGTSVLETQDF
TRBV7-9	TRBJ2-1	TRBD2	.	TGTGCCAGCAGCCCCCACCCAGGTGTTAGCGGGAGCTCCTACAATGAGCAGTTCTTC	CASSPHPGVSGSSYNEQFF
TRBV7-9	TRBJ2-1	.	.	TGTGCCAGCAGGCTAGCAGCCGAGCAGTTCTTC	CASRLAAEQFF
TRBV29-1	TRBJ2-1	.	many	TGCAGCTTTGGGGCCGTAAATGAGCAGTTCTTC	CSFGAVNEQFF
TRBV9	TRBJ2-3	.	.	TGTGTCAGCAGTGGGAACGGGTGGGAGACAGATACGCAGTATTTT	CVSSGNGWETDTQYF
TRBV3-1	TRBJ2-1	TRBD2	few	TGTGCCAGCAGCCAAGGTCTAGCGGGAGAGGGGCAGTTCTTC	CASSQGLAGEGQFF
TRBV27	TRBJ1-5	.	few	TGTGCCAGCAGTCCGAAGGGACGGACCACGAATCAGCCCCAGCATTTT	CASSPKGRTTNQPQHF
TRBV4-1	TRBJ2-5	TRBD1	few	TGCGCCAGCAGCCGAACAGGGGATGGGACCCAGTACTTC	CASSRTGDGTQYF
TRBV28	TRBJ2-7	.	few	TGTGCCAGCAGTTTACGGGGGACTTTCTCCTACGAGCAGTACTTC	CASSLRGTFSYEQYF
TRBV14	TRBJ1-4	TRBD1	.	TGTGCCAGCAGCCCCGGGACAGATACAACTAATGAAAAACTGTTTTTT	CASSPGTDTTNEKLFF
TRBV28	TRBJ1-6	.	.	TGTGCCAGCAATTTAATCCCACGTTCACCCCTCCACTTT	CASNLIPRSPLHF
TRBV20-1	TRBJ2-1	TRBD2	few	TGCAGTGCTAGCGGAAGCGGGAGAGGGAATGAGCAGTTCTTC	CSASGSGRGNEQFF
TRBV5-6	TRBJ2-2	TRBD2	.	TGTGCCAGCAGCGCGGGACTAGCGGGAGCAGGCACCGGGGAGCTGTTTTTT	CASSAGLAGAGTGELFF
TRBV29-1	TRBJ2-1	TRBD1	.	TGCAGCTCCCATACAACAGGGGGCGCGTACAATGAGCAGTTCTTC	CSSHTTGGAYNEQFF
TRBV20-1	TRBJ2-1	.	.	TGCAGTGCTCGGCCTAGAAGCTCCTACAATGAGCAGTTCTTC	CSARPRSSYNEQFF
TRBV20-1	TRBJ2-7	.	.	TGCAGTGCTAGTAAGGTAGCACGGGACTACGAGCAGTACTTC	CSASKVARDYEQYF
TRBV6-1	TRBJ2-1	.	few	TGTGCCAGCAGTTCCCGCAGGTTGGGGAGCTACAATGAGCAGTTCTTC	CASSSRRLGSYNEQFF
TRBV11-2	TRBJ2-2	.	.	TGTGCCAGCAGCTTAAGGGGCGACAGTCCCACCGGGGAGCTGTTTTTT	CASSLRGDSPTGELFF
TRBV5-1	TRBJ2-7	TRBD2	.	TGCGCCAGCCGCTTGCGGTTTAGCGGGATCAACGAGCAGTACTTC	CASRLRFSGINEQYF
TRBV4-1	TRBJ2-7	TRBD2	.	TGCGCCAGCAGCGAGACAGGGACTAGCTCCTACAATGAGCAGTACTTC	CASSETGTSSYNEQYF
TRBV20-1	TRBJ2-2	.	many	TGCAGTGTACCAGCGGAGAACACCGGGGAGCTGTTTTTT	CSVPAENTGELFF
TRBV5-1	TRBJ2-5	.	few	TGCGCCAGCAGTATTGGGGGCGTGCAAGAGACCCAGTACTTC	CASSIGGVQETQYF
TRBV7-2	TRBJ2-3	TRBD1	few	TGTGCCAGCAGCCGATCCGGGACAGGGAATTATCAGGATACGCAGTATTTT	CASSRSGTGNYQDTQYF
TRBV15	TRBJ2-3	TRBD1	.	TGTGCCACCAGCATGGACAGGGGGCGAGTAGATACGCAGTATTTT	CATSMDRGRVDTQYF
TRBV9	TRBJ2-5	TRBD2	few	TGTGCCAGCAGCGTAGCTCCCTCCGGGACTAGCGGAGAGACCCAGTACTTC	CASSVAPSGTSGETQYF
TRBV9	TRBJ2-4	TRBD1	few	TGTGCCAGCAGCGTAGGGGAGTGGGACAGCCTTCAGTACTTC	CASSVGEWDSLQYF